Below, 26 T cell receptor beta chains from the same sample are listed, as sequenced in a study of PD-L1 blockade in urothelial cancer. Assay: immunoSEQ multiplex PCR; the TCRdb copy retains only in-frame clones and omits some. The repertoire holds 50,000 to 60,000 clones, with 84% as singletons. Sequences were derived from PBMCs, sampled around atezolizumab (anti-PD-L1) treatment. The receptor set was obtained from a man between 35 and 55 years old with urothelial cancer.

V gene TRBV5-1 combines with J gene TRBJ2-7; the match to TRBD1 covers 10 bases. Germline values: CDR1 SGHRS, CDR2 YFSETQ. After removal of 7 bases from V and 2 bases from J, the junction contained 6 bases not matched to a gene. The CDR3 contains 14 residues. Here the CDR3 DNA reads TGCGCCAGCGGGGTGACAGGGGGCGCCTACGAGCAGTACTTC. This codes for CASGVTGGAYEQYF.

This clone has just one count. The chain links TRBV18 to TRBJ1-2; 9 nucleotides match TRBD1. Germline V lookup: CDR1 KGHSH, CDR2 LQKENI. CDR3 length: 17 amino acids. V gave up 0 bases and J gave up 3 bases; unmatched junction bases: 8. The CDR3 region is CASSPPSIGTGYYGYTF. The CDR3 coding sequence is TGTGCCAGCTCACCACCGAGTATTGGGACAGGGTACTATGGCTACACCTTC.

This clone was counted a few times. This chain links TRBV6-1 with TRBJ2-1; D call uncertain. CDR1 is MNHNS, CDR2 SASEGT, per germline. V was cut by 0 bases and J by 6 bases, with 12 bases left in between. The length of the CDR3 is 15 residues. The CDR3 sequence is CASSEALSRGNEQFF. The CDR3 region has the DNA TGTGCCAGCAGTGAAGCGCTGAGTCGAGGCAATGAGCAGTTCTTC.

This rearrangement joins TRBV5-5 to TRBJ2-4; TRBD1 agrees at 7 bases. The CDR3 has 13 amino acids. Trimming cost V 4 bases and J 3 bases; bases outside gene matches: 1. Germline CDR1 and CDR2: SGHKS and YYEKEE (reference sequence). The CDR3 here is CASSGTDKNIQYF. DNA of the CDR3: TGTGCCAGCAGCGGGACAGACAAAAACATTCAGTACTTC.

This clone occurred once. This chain connects TRBV5-1 to TRBJ2-3, with D possibly being TRBD2 (6 bases). The CDR3 has 14 residues. The V end was cut by 5 bases, the J end by 5 bases, with 15 bases between. The germline V gene has CDR1 SGHRS and CDR2 YFSETQ. CDR3 nucleotide sequence: TGCGCCAGCAGGGTCGGGCGACTAGTAGATACGCAGTATTTT. It translates to CASRVGRLVDTQYF.

The chain recombines TRBV9 with TRBJ2-5; unclear D gene. The V gene lost 4 bases and the J gene lost 1 base, with 14 bases spanning the gap. CDR1 SGDLS and CDR2 YYNGEE come from the germline V gene. The CDR3 is 15 amino acids. The CDR3 loop reads CASSPSRPLQETQYF. CDR3 DNA: TGTGCCAGCAGCCCGAGCAGGCCCCTCCAAGAGACCCAGTACTTC.

The chain combines TRBV18 with TRBJ1-1, with D possibly TRBD1 on 6 matching bases. Germline lookup yields CDR1 KGHSH and CDR2 LQKENI. Deletions cut 4 bases from V and 1 base from J, with 16 bases between. This CDR3 is 16 amino acids long. CDR3 sequence (DNA): TGTGCCAGCTCACAAATGCCACAGGGCAAGAACACTGAAGCTTTCTTT. Translated, it gives CASSQMPQGKNTEAFF.

This rearrangement joins TRBV9 to TRBJ2-2; tentatively, D is TRBD2 (6 bases). Germline V CDR1 and CDR2: SGDLS, YYNGEE. CDR3 length equals 18 residues. V lost 0 bases, J lost 4 bases, and 19 bases lay in between. The CDR3 DNA reads TGTGCCAGCAGCGTAGGGAGTAGCGGTTTAAGGGGCACCGGGGAGCTGTTTTTT. Its translation is CASSVGSSGLRGTGELFF.

V gene TRBV19 combines with J gene TRBJ1-4; D call uncertain. The CDR3 covers 12 residues. The V gene's germline CDR1 is LNHDA and CDR2 SQIVND (reference sequence). V was cut by 8 bases and J by 9 bases, with 13 bases left in between. In nucleotides, the CDR3 is TGTGCCAGTGCCGACATACCGAAAAAACTGTTTTTT. Its protein product is CASADIPKKLFF.

This rearrangement joins TRBV6-5 to TRBJ1-2; TRBD1 agrees at 10 bases. Germline trimming cut 2 bases from V and 4 bases from J; bases unmatched to any gene: 7. The germline CDR1 and CDR2 sequences are MNHEY and SVGAGI. This CDR3 is 16 amino acids long. The CDR3 nucleotides are TGTGCCAGCAGTTACCAGAGGACAGGGGGAGGCTATGGCTACACCTTC. Protein: CASSYQRTGGGYGYTF.

The chain links TRBV7-6 to TRBJ2-5; tentative D call: TRBD2 (6 bases). Germline V CDR1 and CDR2: SGHVS, FNYEAQ. The CDR3 runs to 13 residues. V was shortened by 0 bases and J by 7 bases, with 9 bases between the two germline ends. In DNA form, the CDR3 reads TGTGCCAGCAGCTTAGCGATCGGGGGGACCCAGTACTTC. Its protein product is CASSLAIGGTQYF.

As DNA, the CDR3 is TGCAGCGCCACTTTCCGAGGGGCTTTCTTT. It encodes CSATFRGAFF. V and J are TRBV29-1 and TRBJ1-1; D gene ambiguous. Germline assignment: CDR1 SQVTM and CDR2 ANQGSEA. V dropped 7 bases and J dropped 11 bases, with 14 bases sitting between them. The CDR3 loop spans 10 amino acids.

This clone appeared a single time. The chain links TRBV6-5 to TRBJ1-1, with D possibly matching TRBD1 (5 bases). V lost 0 bases, J lost 4 bases, and 12 bases lay in between. Germline CDR1 and CDR2: MNHEY and SVGAGI. CDR3 length: 15 residues. CDR3 in amino acids: CASSYSTVQATEAFF. For the CDR3, the DNA is TGTGCCAGCAGTTACTCGACAGTCCAGGCCACTGAAGCTTTCTTT.

This chain joins TRBV5-4 and TRBJ2-7, with TRBD2 matching over 8 bases. The CDR3 is made up of 13 amino acids. Germline V CDR1 and CDR2: SGHNT, YYREEE (reference sequence). J gave up 2 bases and V 2 bases, and 0 bases lay outside the gene matches. The CDR3 reads CASSFGGAYEQYF. CDR3 coding DNA: TGTGCCAGCAGCTTCGGGGGGGCCTACGAGCAGTACTTC.

V usage is TRBV6-6 and J usage is TRBJ1-1; no clear D gene. Trimming removed 2 bases from V and 4 bases from J, with 5 bases in between. The CDR3 has 12 residues. Germline assignment: CDR1 MNHNY and CDR2 SVGAGI (reference sequence). CDR3 sequence: CASSYEGTEAFF. The DNA for the CDR3 is TGTGCCAGCAGTTACGAGGGCACTGAAGCTTTCTTT.

This sequence joins TRBV2 and TRBJ1-5; 8 bases line up with TRBD1. There are 16 residues in the CDR3. Trimming removed 6 bases from V and 6 bases from J; junction bases left unmatched: 13. Germline V gene data show CDR1 as SNHLY and CDR2 as FYNNEI. The chain's CDR3 is CASRTLSGGAGQPQHF. The CDR3 DNA follows: TGTGCCAGCAGGACCTTATCAGGGGGCGCAGGTCAGCCCCAGCATTTT.

The chain uses TRBV27 and TRBJ2-3; TRBD2 matches 10 bases. J lost 1 base, V lost 5 bases, and 9 bases had no gene match. The CDR3 runs 17 residues. CDR1 MNHEY and CDR2 SMNVEV come from the germline V gene (reference sequence). DNA of the CDR3: TGTGCCAGCAGTCGCGTAGCTCTAGCGGGGGGCACAGATACGCAGTATTTT. Translation gives CASSRVALAGGTDTQYF.

This clone was found a few times. The chain recombines TRBV7-9 with TRBJ1-4; D is possibly TRBD1 (6 bases). This CDR3 contains 18 residues. V gave up 4 bases and J gave up 2 bases, with 20 bases separating them. Germline V gene sequence: CDR1 SEHNR, CDR2 FQNEAQ (reference sequence). CDR3 bases: TGTGCCAGCAGCTCTTATTCCGGGACACTTGGGACTAATGAAAAACTGTTTTTT. It codes for CASSSYSGTLGTNEKLFF.

The chain carries TRBV7-9 and TRBJ1-2; the D is unclear. This CDR3 contains 15 residues. From germline, CDR1 is SEHNR and CDR2 FQNEAQ (reference sequence). The ends were cut back, 6 bases at V and 8 bases at J, with 22 bases in the middle. DNA of the CDR3: TGTGCCAGCAGGCCCGACGGGGTGGAAGCAGACGGCTACACCTTC. It codes for CASRPDGVEADGYTF.

V is TRBV30 and J is TRBJ1-2; no firm D call. The CDR3 contains 14 residues. From germline, CDR1 is GTSNPN and CDR2 SVGIG (reference sequence). V lost 3 bases to trimming and J lost 4 bases, with 15 bases between them. CDR3 sequence reads: CAWRRADGPYGYTF. The CDR3 DNA sequence: TGTGCCTGGAGAAGAGCGGATGGCCCCTATGGCTACACCTTC.

The J gene is TRBJ1-5, the V gene TRBV7-2; 7 bases are shared with TRBD1. The CDR3 totals 16 residues. Looked up from germline, CDR1 is SGHTA and CDR2 is FQGNSA. V lost 2 bases, J lost 7 bases, and 11 bases stayed unmatched. The CDR3 region has the DNA TGTGCCAGCAGCTTATGGGGGTCGGGAGGGGGCCAGCCCCAGCATTTT. This translates into CASSLWGSGGGQPQHF. Together with reference TRBV7-2 and TRBJ1-5, the CDR3 gives the full variable domain: GAGVSQSPSNKVTEKGKDVELRCDPISGHTALYWYRQSLGQGLEFLIYFQGNSAPDKSGLPSDRFSAERTGGSVSTLTIQRTQQEDSAVYLCASSLWGSGGGQPQHFGDGTRLSIL.

This chain joins TRBV11-2 and TRBJ2-3; 13 nucleotides line up with TRBD2. The junction had 4 bases not matched to a gene; V was cut back by 4 bases and J by 0 bases. CDR3 length: 17 amino acids. CDR1 is SGHAT, CDR2 FQNNGV, per germline. CDR3 amino acids: CASSSTSGRLSTDTQYF. As DNA, the CDR3 is TGTGCCAGCAGCTCGACTAGCGGGAGGCTCAGCACAGATACGCAGTATTTT.

The chain employs TRBV10-3 and TRBJ1-5; 8 bases agree with TRBD1. The CDR3 runs to 14 residues. Germline V gene lookup returns CDR1 ENHRY and CDR2 SYGVKD. V gave up 6 bases and J gave up 5 bases; unmatched junction bases: 6. CDR3 nucleotides: TGTGCCATCAGACGACAGGGGAGCGATCAGCCCCAGCATTTT. Amino acid sequence: CAIRRQGSDQPQHF.

This sequence joins TRBV25-1 and TRBJ1-2; 9 positions match TRBD1. The junction had 8 bases not matched to a gene; V was cut back by 6 bases and J by 0 bases. This CDR3 has 16 residues. Germline CDR1 is MGHDK and CDR2 is SYGVNS. CDR3 in DNA: TGTGCCAGCAGCCGGACAGGGGCGGAAGCTAACTATGGCTACACCTTC. Translating it yields CASSRTGAEANYGYTF.

This chain uses TRBV29-1 with TRBJ2-1, with a tentative D call TRBD2 (5 bases). This CDR3 spans 14 amino acids. Trimming removed 8 bases from V and 7 bases from J, with 21 bases in between. Germline V gene lookup returns CDR1 SQVTM and CDR2 ANQGSEA. The CDR3 is CSSYGIFGPNEQFF. The DNA for the CDR3 is TGCAGCAGCTACGGGATTTTTGGCCCTAATGAGCAGTTCTTC.

This chain links TRBV9 with TRBJ1-1; no clear D. V was trimmed by 3 bases and J by 1 base, leaving 10 bases between them. Per germline, CDR1 SGDLS and CDR2 YYNGEE. The CDR3 consists of 14 residues. The CDR3 protein is CASSARASNTEAFF. The DNA of the CDR3 is TGTGCCAGCAGCGCGCGGGCCTCGAACACTGAAGCTTTCTTT.